These 29 T cell receptor beta chains were sequenced from one sample in a study of PD-1 blockade in classical Hodgkin lymphoma (dated by TCRdb to between 2020 and 2021). The library was prepared using the immunoSEQ multiplex PCR assay. What TCRdb holds here is the immuneACCESS table cut down to in-frame rearrangements. Part of the clones is not present; checked against another copy, under half of the missing clones reflect an unresolved V gene, and the others are unexplained. Present in this sample are around 18,000 clones, over 65% of which were seen just once. 2.5% of the sample is in the top ten clones. The sample's time point label is to be understood as: cycle 4 day 1 (C4D1), after six to seven weeks of nivolumab. Every trial patient had relapsed following autologous stem cell transplantation, and prior brentuximab vedotin exposure was what differed among cohorts A, B and C. A Miltenyi CD4+ T cell isolation kit was used for magnetic negative selection to purify CD4+ T cells from thawed PBMCs.

The sequencing here drew on CD4+ T cells from blood, taken before the fourth cycle of nivolumab. These receptors all stem from a human donor with classical Hodgkin lymphoma.

By sample fraction, this clone is medium-sized. This chain connects TRBV9 to TRBJ1-3; no clear D gene. V dropped 0 bases and J dropped 0 bases, with 7 bases sitting between them. The CDR3 consists of 15 residues. Germline values: CDR1 SGDLS, CDR2 YYNGEE. In DNA form, the CDR3 reads TGTGCCAGCAGCGTAGATGGCATCTCTGGAAACACCATATATTTT. It encodes CASSVDGISGNTIYF.

The chain uses TRBV5-5 and TRBJ1-4, with no clear D. CDR3 size: 14 residues. Germline V gene sequence: CDR1 SGHKS, CDR2 YYEKEE (reference sequence). Trimming left V 2 bases short and J 4 bases short, with 9 bases between. This CDR3 is CASSFGGFNEKLFF. Written as DNA, the CDR3 is TGTGCCAGCAGCTTCGGCGGGTTTAATGAAAAACTGTTTTTT.

This clone was observed a few times. The gene calls are TRBV7-9 and TRBJ1-2; the D is unclear. CDR1 and CDR2 (germline): SEHNR, FQNEAQ (reference sequence). The CDR3 length is 13 residues. Trimming stripped 1 base from V and 2 bases from J, with 5 bases between. The CDR3 loop reads CASSLGVNYGYTF. CDR3 DNA: TGTGCCAGCAGCTTAGGCGTCAACTATGGCTACACCTTC.

The CDR3 is CASSLAVGERGETQYF. CDR3 nucleotide sequence: TGTGCCAGCAGCTTAGCAGTAGGGGAGCGGGGGGAGACCCAGTACTTC. This chain links TRBV7-2 with TRBJ2-5; TRBD2 matches 8 bases. The germline V gene has CDR1 SGHTA and CDR2 FQGNSA. CDR3 length: 16 residues. V lost 0 bases to trimming and J lost 5 bases; unmatched junction nucleotides: 8.

The gene calls are TRBV5-4 and TRBJ1-4; D gene ambiguous. Per germline, CDR1 SGHNT and CDR2 YYREEE (reference sequence). This CDR3 comprises 13 residues. Trimming took 3 bases from V and 6 from J, leaving 9 bases between them. As DNA, the CDR3 is TGTGCCAGCAGCTCTCCCGGTGATGAAAAACTGTTTTTT. Residues: CASSSPGDEKLFF.

The V call is TRBV30, the J call TRBJ1-1; tentative D call: TRBD1 (6 bases). The CDR3 is made up of 14 amino acids. With 4 bases removed from V and 1 base from J, the gap between germline ends came to 13 bases. Per the germline V gene, CDR1 is GTSNPN and CDR2 is SVGIG (reference sequence). The CDR3 DNA reads TGTGCCTGGATTCATACAGGGACGAACACTGAAGCTTTCTTT. Translating gives CAWIHTGTNTEAFF.

The chain combines TRBV20-1 with TRBJ1-1; D remains unclear. The CDR3 has 11 residues. Deletions cut 4 bases from V and 11 bases from J, with 14 bases between. From germline, CDR1 is DFQATT and CDR2 SNEGSKA (reference sequence). CDR3 loop: CSAIDHNGAFF. The CDR3 DNA reads as TGCAGTGCTATAGATCACAACGGGGCTTTCTTT.

As regards this clone: Additional DNA sequences in this sample encode the identical CDR3. V and J are TRBV4-3 and TRBJ1-3; D is unresolved. The V end lost 0 bases, the J end lost 0 bases, and 9 bases lay between the germline ends. The CDR3 spans 16 residues. The V gene's germline CDR1 is LGHNA and CDR2 YSLEER. The CDR3 region has the DNA TGCGCCAGCAGCCAAGAAGCCGGTAACTCTGGAAACACCATATATTTT. Its protein product is CASSQEAGNSGNTIYF.

V is TRBV6-1 and J is TRBJ2-2; 9 positions match TRBD1. This CDR3 comprises 14 residues. J lost 7 bases, V lost 8 bases, and 8 bases had no gene match. Germline loops: CDR1 MNHNS, CDR2 SASEGT. The CDR3 here is CASSTGQGGGELFF. The DNA for the CDR3 is TGTGCCAGCTCCACGGGACAGGGAGGCGGGGAGCTGTTTTTT.

The chain couples TRBV28 to TRBJ1-5, with D maybe TRBD1 (6 bases). The CDR3 extends over 15 amino acids. Germline V gene sequence: CDR1 MDHEN, CDR2 SYDVKM. Trimming stripped 5 bases from V and 6 bases from J, with 17 bases between. The CDR3 nucleotides are TGTGCCAGCAGTCCCACAGGGAGGGGTCCTCAGCCCCAGCATTTT. It specifies CASSPTGRGPQPQHF.

There are a few counts of this clone. The rearrangement uses TRBV27 and TRBJ2-5; maybe TRBD1 (6 bases). This CDR3 spans 15 amino acids. Trimming took 5 bases from V and 5 from J, leaving 18 bases between them. Germline V gene data show CDR1 as MNHEY and CDR2 as SMNVEV (reference sequence). CDR3 residues: CASSRQGLAAETQYF. For the CDR3, the DNA is TGTGCCAGCAGTAGGCAGGGGCTGGCCGCGGAGACCCAGTACTTC.

V usage is TRBV6-1 and J usage is TRBJ2-5; TRBD1 matches 7 bases. This CDR3 spans 14 amino acids. The junction had 7 bases not matched to a gene; V was cut back by 6 bases and J by 3 bases. The V gene's germline CDR1 is MNHNS and CDR2 SASEGT. DNA of the CDR3: TGTGCCAGCAGCGTGGGACAGACTAAAGAGACCCAGTACTTC. It translates to CASSVGQTKETQYF.

The chain is built from TRBV5-6 and TRBJ2-1; no definite D call. Germline values: CDR1 SGHDT, CDR2 YYEEEE. V gave up 4 bases and J gave up 3 bases, with 8 bases separating them. The CDR3 runs 13 residues. The CDR3 DNA reads as TGTGCCAGCAGCGCGGATTTCTACAATGAGCAGTTCTTC. This sequence encodes CASSADFYNEQFF. The full variable domain, completed using reference TRBV5-6 and TRBJ2-1, is DAGVTQSPTHLIKTRGQQVTLRCSPKSGHDTVSWYQQALGQGPQFIFQYYEEEERQRGNFPDRFSGHQFPNYSSELNVNALLLGDSALYLCASSADFYNEQFFGPGTRLTVL.

This chain connects TRBV4-3 to TRBJ1-3, with 10 positions matching TRBD1. Germline lookup yields CDR1 LGHNA and CDR2 YSLEER. The trim removed 1 base at V and 6 bases at J, leaving 6 bases unmatched. There are 16 residues in the CDR3. CDR3 in amino acids: CASSQGKGQGKNTIYF. CDR3 DNA sequence: TGCGCCAGCAGCCAAGGAAAGGGACAGGGGAAAAACACCATATATTTT.

CDR3 DNA: TGTGCCAGCAGCTTGGCTCCAAACACTGAAGCTTTCTTT. Translation: CASSLAPNTEAFF. The V call is TRBV5-5, the J call TRBJ1-1; D remains ambiguous. The CDR3 is 13 residues long. Germline V gives CDR1 SGHKS, CDR2 YYEKEE (reference sequence). Trimming took 0 bases from V and 2 from J, leaving 5 bases between them.

The V and J genes are TRBV7-6 and TRBJ1-1; no reliable D call. Trimming pared 1 base from V and 5 bases from J, leaving 11 bases between. This CDR3 comprises 14 residues. The germline V gene encodes CDR1 SGHVS and CDR2 FNYEAQ. The CDR3 loop reads CASSLVPLATEAFF. The CDR3 nucleotides read TGTGCCAGCAGCTTAGTTCCCCTGGCTACTGAAGCTTTCTTT.

This clone occurred once. The chain links TRBV5-5 to TRBJ2-1; 11 bases match TRBD2. The CDR3 length is 15 residues. Germline V gives CDR1 SGHKS, CDR2 YYEKEE (reference sequence). V lost 3 bases to trimming and J lost 9 bases; unmatched junction nucleotides: 8. The CDR3 DNA sequence: TGTGCCAGCAGCTCCGGGACTAGCGGAAGAACTGAGCAGTTCTTC. Translated, it gives CASSSGTSGRTEQFF.

This sequence joins TRBV28 and TRBJ2-7; possible D gene TRBD2, 6 bases. Germline CDR1 is MDHEN and CDR2 is SYDVKM. Trimming pared 6 bases from V and 7 bases from J, leaving 22 bases between. The CDR3 has 15 residues. The CDR3 loop is CASSPMEAGSSEQYF. The CDR3 nucleotides are TGTGCCAGCAGCCCCATGGAAGCGGGTTCTAGTGAGCAGTACTTC.

The chain combines TRBV18 with TRBJ2-7; D gene unclear. The CDR3 has 11 residues. CDR1 and CDR2 from the germline V gene are KGHSH and LQKENI. V was shortened by 5 bases and J by 1 base, with 3 bases between the two germline ends. This chain's CDR3 is CASSSSYEQYF. Written as DNA, the CDR3 is TGTGCCAGCTCATCATCCTACGAGCAGTACTTC.

The chain is built from TRBV6-5 and TRBJ2-7; 7 positions match TRBD2. Germline V lookup: CDR1 MNHEY, CDR2 SVGAGI. The CDR3 runs to 14 residues. The J segment lost 6 bases and the V segment lost 7 bases, leaving 12 bases of the junction unmatched. The CDR3 is CASTPDRRESEQYF. The CDR3 region has the DNA TGTGCCAGCACGCCGGACCGGCGGGAGAGCGAGCAGTACTTC.

This clone has a single count. This chain uses TRBV7-2 with TRBJ2-7; possibly TRBD2 for D (6 bases). The CDR3 runs to 12 residues. Germline V lookup: CDR1 SGHTA, CDR2 FQGNSA. Deletions cut 5 bases from V and 6 bases from J, with 11 bases between. DNA of the CDR3: TGTGCCAGCAGCCATACCGGGGGCGAGCAGTACTTC. Amino acids: CASSHTGGEQYF.

CDR3: CASSTPSGRSGEQFF. The CDR3 DNA reads as TGTGCCAGCAGCACGCCTAGCGGGAGATCTGGTGAGCAGTTCTTC. The J gene is TRBJ2-1, the V gene TRBV7-8, with 10 bases identical to TRBD2. CDR1 and CDR2 (germline): SGHVS, FQNEAQ. The CDR3 has 15 residues. V gave up 5 bases and J gave up 9 bases; unmatched junction bases: 10.

The rearrangement uses TRBV7-6 and TRBJ2-5; tentatively, D is TRBD2 (6 bases). The CDR3 sequence is 16 residues long. V was cut by 3 bases and J by 5 bases, with 19 bases left in between. Germline CDR1 is SGHVS and CDR2 is FNYEAQ. CDR3 in amino acids: CASSFQTLGGMETQYF. CDR3 coding DNA: TGTGCCAGCAGCTTCCAGACTTTGGGGGGAATGGAGACCCAGTACTTC.

The chain links TRBV2 to TRBJ1-6, with D perhaps matching TRBD1 (5 bases). The germline gives CDR1 SNHLY, CDR2 FYNNEI. Trimming removed 1 base from V and 10 bases from J, with 17 bases in between. The CDR3 spans 16 residues. The CDR3 here is CASSEEGTGVGSPLHF. The CDR3 nucleotides are TGTGCCAGCAGTGAAGAGGGAACAGGAGTGGGATCACCCCTCCACTTT.

The chain employs TRBV2 and TRBJ2-3; 12 bases agree with TRBD2. CDR1 and CDR2 from the germline V gene are SNHLY and FYNNEI. This CDR3 has 16 residues. Trimming at V came to 6 bases and at J to 2 bases, leaving 6 bases not matched to a gene. The CDR3 bases are TGTGCCAGCAGACCTACTAGCGGGGGGATCACAGATACGCAGTATTTT. This translates into CASRPTSGGITDTQYF.

This clone was recorded only once. The chain employs TRBV7-9 and TRBJ2-1, with a possible D match to TRBD2 (5 bases). V lost 5 bases and J lost 10, with 12 bases in between. The CDR3 is made up of 12 amino acids. Germline CDR1 and CDR2: SEHNR and FQNEAQ (reference sequence). The CDR3: CASSLDYREQFF. The CDR3 DNA follows: TGTGCCAGCAGCCTCGACTACCGAGAGCAGTTCTTC.

The V and J genes are TRBV27 and TRBJ2-7; D perhaps matches TRBD1 (6 bases). This CDR3 contains 14 residues. The V gene lost 6 bases and the J gene lost 1 base, with 13 bases spanning the gap. Germline V lookup: CDR1 MNHEY, CDR2 SMNVEV (reference sequence). In nucleotides, the CDR3 is TGTGCCAGCAGCGTCGACAGGATTTCCTACGAGCAGTACTTC. Translation: CASSVDRISYEQYF.

The chain has TRBV10-3 and TRBJ2-1; tentative D call: TRBD2 (7 bases). V lost 0 bases and J lost 10, with 16 bases in between. The CDR3 is 15 residues long. From germline, CDR1 is ENHRY and CDR2 SYGVKD. The CDR3 DNA follows: TGTGCCATCAGTGAGTCGACGGCGGGGGCAGGGGAGCAGTTCTTC. As protein: CAISESTAGAGEQFF.

V gene TRBV19 combines with J gene TRBJ2-7; maybe TRBD2 (6 bases). The V gene's germline CDR1 is LNHDA and CDR2 SQIVND (reference sequence). The CDR3 contains 14 residues. Trimming removed 5 bases from V and 5 bases from J, with 16 bases in between. The CDR3 sequence: CASSSGGRVNEQYF. As DNA, the CDR3 is TGTGCCAGTAGTTCCGGGGGTCGAGTCAACGAGCAGTACTTC.